Below, 27 T cell receptor beta chains from the same sample are listed, as sequenced in a study of blood T cell repertoires in COVID-19. Here immunoSEQ multiplex PCR was the method, and the copy in TCRdb shows in-frame clones only, minus some. The table has 140,000 to 150,000 clones, around 81% seen once. Sequences were obtained from peripheral blood. The receptor set was obtained from a human donor in a cohort sampled during active COVID-19.

J is TRBJ2-3 and V is TRBV28; the match to TRBD1 covers 9 bases. From germline, CDR1 is MDHEN and CDR2 SYDVKM. This CDR3 has 17 amino acids. After removal of 2 bases from V and 2 bases from J, the junction contained 8 bases not matched to a gene. The CDR3 DNA sequence: TGTGCCAGCAGTTTACCCCAGGGACAGGGTGACACAGATACGCAGTATTTT. This translates into CASSLPQGQGDTDTQYF.

The rearrangement joins TRBV7-2 to TRBJ2-1; 11 bases fit TRBD1. The V gene's germline CDR1 is SGHTA and CDR2 FQGNSA. The CDR3 extends over 14 amino acids. V shed 2 bases, J shed 9 bases, and the junction held 3 bases outside the gene matches. The chain's CDR3 is CASSLTGQGGEQFF. CDR3 DNA: TGTGCCAGCAGCTTAACGGGACAGGGGGGTGAGCAGTTCTTC.

This rearrangement joins TRBV28 to TRBJ1-1; tentative D call: TRBD1 (5 bases). CDR1 MDHEN and CDR2 SYDVKM come from the germline V gene. This CDR3 spans 13 amino acids. The V end lost 2 bases, the J end lost 5 bases, and 9 bases lay between the germline ends. The CDR3 nucleotides read TGTGCCAGCAGTTTACCCGGGGGTACTGAAGCTTTCTTT. Protein: CASSLPGGTEAFF.

This chain links TRBV24-1 with TRBJ1-5, with a tentative D call TRBD1 (6 bases). Germline-derived CDR1 and CDR2 are KGHDR and SFDVKD. The CDR3 runs 15 residues. Trimming stripped 5 bases from V and 0 bases from J, with 10 bases between. CDR3 loop: CATSGTGNSNQPQHF. The CDR3, as DNA: TGTGCCACCAGTGGTACAGGGAATAGCAATCAGCCCCAGCATTTT.

This chain joins TRBV18 and TRBJ2-2; the D gene is possibly TRBD2 (5 bases). The CDR3 length is 15 residues. V shed 5 bases and J shed 4 bases, with 14 bases lying between them. Germline assignment: CDR1 KGHSH and CDR2 LQKENI. The CDR3 region is CASSSGLPGTGELFF. The CDR3 DNA is TGTGCCAGCTCAAGCGGACTCCCGGGCACCGGGGAGCTGTTTTTT.

CDR3 sequence reads: CASRVGALAGGEQFF. The DNA for the CDR3 is TGTGCCAGTAGAGTAGGGGCCCTAGCGGGTGGTGAGCAGTTCTTC. The chain is built from TRBV19 and TRBJ2-1; TRBD2 matches at 8 bases. Trimming cost V 6 bases and J 9 bases; bases outside gene matches: 13. CDR3 size: 15 residues. Per germline, CDR1 LNHDA and CDR2 SQIVND (reference sequence).

The chain combines TRBV7-2 with TRBJ1-6; 7 nucleotides match TRBD1. The CDR3 has 15 residues. V lost 3 bases, J lost 8 bases, and 7 bases stayed unmatched. Germline V gene sequence: CDR1 SGHTA, CDR2 FQGNSA. CDR3 DNA: TGTGCCAGCAGCTTGGGCGACAGGGTACATTCACCCCTCCACTTT. It specifies CASSLGDRVHSPLHF.

The chain couples TRBV6-4 to TRBJ2-7, with 7 bases identical to TRBD2. V trimming: 6 bases; J trimming: 4 bases; junction bases outside the gene matches: 6. CDR3 length: 13 residues. Germline V lookup: CDR1 MRHNA, CDR2 SNTAGT. CDR3 sequence reads: CASSPTGGYEQYF. The CDR3 DNA reads TGTGCCAGCAGCCCCACGGGGGGATACGAGCAGTACTTC.

The chain combines TRBV6-6 with TRBJ2-7, with 10 bases fitting TRBD1. The CDR3 is 15 amino acids. CDR1 and CDR2 from the germline V gene are MNHNY and SVGAGI (reference sequence). J gave up 2 bases and V 7 bases, and 8 bases lay outside the gene matches. CDR3 region: CASKRETGGAYEQYF. CDR3 nucleotides: TGTGCCAGCAAACGGGAGACAGGGGGCGCCTACGAGCAGTACTTC.

V and J are TRBV19 and TRBJ1-6; a possible D gene is TRBD1 (5 bases). CDR1 LNHDA and CDR2 SQIVND come from the germline V gene (reference sequence). The V gene lost 5 bases and the J gene lost 9 bases, with 14 bases spanning the gap. This CDR3 spans 14 amino acids. This CDR3 reads CASSLIPDISPLHF. For the CDR3, the DNA is TGTGCCAGTAGTTTAATCCCGGACATTTCACCCCTCCACTTT.

The J gene is TRBJ1-1, the V gene TRBV18; D not resolved. The CDR3 loop spans 15 amino acids. Germline values: CDR1 KGHSH, CDR2 LQKENI. Trimming removed 2 bases at V and 4 bases at J, with 14 bases between. Here the CDR3 reads CASSPFEWESTEAFF. CDR3 nucleotide sequence: TGTGCCAGCTCACCATTTGAGTGGGAGAGCACTGAAGCTTTCTTT.

The gene calls are TRBV7-2 and TRBJ1-1; D may be TRBD1 (5 bases). V was clipped by 5 bases and J by 1 base, with 14 bases between them. Germline V CDR1 and CDR2: SGHTA, FQGNSA. The CDR3 spans 15 residues. In DNA, the CDR3 is TGTGCCAGCAGCCTCTTCTTAGACAGGAACACTGAAGCTTTCTTT. Protein: CASSLFLDRNTEAFF.

The J gene is TRBJ1-2, the V gene TRBV28; 11 bases map to TRBD1. Germline CDR1 and CDR2: MDHEN and SYDVKM. V trimming: 3 bases; J trimming: 5 bases; junction bases outside the gene matches: 8. The CDR3 contains 16 residues. CDR3 bases: TGTGCCAGCAGTTTCGCTCGGACAGGGGGCGGGTATGGCTACACCTTC. This gives the protein CASSFARTGGGYGYTF.

The genes are TRBV27 and TRBJ2-1; 10 nucleotides match TRBD2. The CDR3 sequence is 16 residues long. The germline gives CDR1 MNHEY, CDR2 SMNVEV (reference sequence). V trimming: 2 bases; J trimming: 2 bases; junction bases outside the gene matches: 3. The DNA of the CDR3 is TGTGCCAGCAGTTTAGGGAGCGGGAGGGCCTACAATGAGCAGTTCTTC. This translates into CASSLGSGRAYNEQFF.

Only a few counts were recorded for this clone. J is TRBJ2-7 and V is TRBV7-7; the match to TRBD1 covers 8 bases. Per the germline V gene, CDR1 is SSHAT and CDR2 is FNYEAQ (reference sequence). Unmatched junction bases numbered 2, after V lost 1 base and J lost 6 bases. The length of the CDR3 is 13 residues. CDR3 amino acids: CASSLDRGSEQYF. CDR3 DNA: TGTGCCAGCAGCTTAGACAGGGGGAGCGAGCAGTACTTC. The variable domain in full, completed from reference TRBV7-7 and TRBJ2-7, reads GAGVSQSPRYKVTKRGQDVTLRCDPISSHATLYWYQQALGQGPEFLTYFNYEAQPDKSGLPSDRFSAERPEGSISTLTIQRTEQRDSAMYRCASSLDRGSEQYFGPGTRLTVT.

V usage is TRBV6-5 and J usage is TRBJ2-1, with 8 positions matching TRBD2. The CDR3 has 15 amino acids. V was clipped by 6 bases and J by 2 bases; unmatched bases: 6. CDR1 and CDR2 from the germline V gene are MNHEY and SVGAGI. The CDR3 spells CASRGAGVTYNEQFF. CDR3 sequence (DNA): TGTGCCAGCAGGGGAGCGGGAGTCACCTACAATGAGCAGTTCTTC.

This rearrangement joins TRBV7-2 to TRBJ2-1; TRBD2 might be the D (5 bases). Germline V gives CDR1 SGHTA, CDR2 FQGNSA. This CDR3 comprises 14 residues. Deletions cut 5 bases from V and 3 bases from J, with 11 bases between. The CDR3 DNA sequence: TGTGCCAGCAGCCTGCGGGCGGTCTACAATGAGCAGTTCTTC. As protein: CASSLRAVYNEQFF. The full variable domain, rest sourced from reference TRBV7-2 and TRBJ2-1, is GAGVSQSPSNKVTEKGKDVELRCDPISGHTALYWYRQSLGQGLEFLIYFQGNSAPDKSGLPSDRFSAERTGGSVSTLTIQRTQQEDSAVYLCASSLRAVYNEQFFGPGTRLTVL.

This clone was observed once. The rearrangement joins TRBV6-5 to TRBJ1-3; weak D call: TRBD1 (6 bases). Germline V gene data show CDR1 as MNHEY and CDR2 as SVGAGI. CDR3 size: 13 residues. With 6 bases removed from V and 0 bases from J, the gap between germline ends came to 6 bases. The CDR3 sequence: CASRDSSGNTIYF. CDR3 nucleotide sequence: TGTGCCAGCAGGGACAGCTCTGGAAACACCATATATTTT.

This chain uses TRBV2 with TRBJ2-7, with D possibly matching TRBD1 (6 bases). CDR3 length: 13 residues. The V gene lost 6 bases and the J gene lost 1 base, with 10 bases spanning the gap. Germline CDR1 SNHLY, CDR2 FYNNEI. CDR3 nucleotides: TGTGCCAGCAGCGAACAGGGTTCCTACGAGCAGTACTTC. Translated: CASSEQGSYEQYF.

The chain uses TRBV11-2 and TRBJ1-2; 7 nucleotides align to TRBD1. The germline V gene encodes CDR1 SGHAT and CDR2 FQNNGV. V lost 3 bases, J lost 4 bases, and 8 bases stayed unmatched. This CDR3 region has 15 residues. The CDR3 loop reads CASSFRATGIYGYTF. The CDR3 DNA reads as TGTGCCAGCAGCTTCCGCGCGACAGGGATCTATGGCTACACCTTC.

CDR3 coding DNA: TGTGCCAGCTCACTAGAGGTCGGGGTCAACACCGGGGAGCTGTTTTTT. It encodes CASSLEVGVNTGELFF. The chain carries TRBV18 and TRBJ2-2, with a tentative D call TRBD2 (5 bases). The CDR3 sequence is 16 residues long. Germline V gene lookup returns CDR1 KGHSH and CDR2 LQKENI. With 4 bases removed from V and 2 bases from J, the gap between germline ends came to 14 bases.

About this clone: Other nucleotide sequences in the sample specify the same CDR3. CDR3 sequence: CASSLAQGNTEAFF. Here the CDR3 DNA reads TGTGCCAGCAGCTTAGCGCAGGGGAACACTGAAGCTTTCTTT. J is TRBJ1-1 and V is TRBV7-9, with a tentative D call TRBD1 (5 bases). Trimming removed 0 bases from V and 1 base from J, with 6 bases in between. The CDR3 consists of 14 residues. CDR1 is SEHNR and CDR2 is FQNEAQ in the germline V gene (reference sequence).

This chain uses TRBV29-1 with TRBJ1-2, with D unresolved. V was shortened by 1 base and J by 6 bases, with 12 bases between the two germline ends. The germline V gene has CDR1 SQVTM and CDR2 ANQGSEA. The CDR3 sequence is 13 residues long. Written as DNA, the CDR3 is TGCAGCGTTGAAGTCTCGGCAACAGATGGCTACACCTTC. Amino acids: CSVEVSATDGYTF.

The chain combines TRBV7-2 with TRBJ2-5; 13 nucleotides line up with TRBD2. Germline CDR1 and CDR2: SGHTA and FQGNSA. This CDR3 contains 16 residues. Unmatched junction bases numbered 5, after V lost 1 base and J lost 6 bases. The CDR3 nucleotides are TGTGCCAGCAGCTTAGGGGGACTAGCGGGAAGACAGACCCAGTACTTC. Translation gives CASSLGGLAGRQTQYF.

The chain links TRBV16 to TRBJ1-5; no firm D call. Germline V gene data show CDR1 as KGHSY and CDR2 as FQNENV. The V gene lost 2 bases and the J gene lost 0 bases, with 8 bases spanning the gap. The CDR3 is made up of 15 amino acids. For the CDR3, the DNA is TGTGCCAGCAGCCAAGGTTCCAGTAGCAATCAGCCCCAGCATTTT. Its protein product is CASSQGSSSNQPQHF.

This sequence joins TRBV27 and TRBJ2-7; 10 nucleotides match TRBD1. V lost 6 bases and J lost 7; bases outside the gene matches: 9. CDR1 and CDR2 (germline): MNHEY, SMNVEV (reference sequence). The CDR3 is 14 residues long. The DNA of the CDR3 is TGTGCCAGCAGGGATAGACAGGGGGCGGGGGAGCAGTACTTC. This codes for CASRDRQGAGEQYF.

The rearrangement links TRBV10-3 to TRBJ2-7; 9 nucleotides align to TRBD1. The CDR3 consists of 14 residues. Germline CDR1 ENHRY, CDR2 SYGVKD. V lost 6 bases to trimming and J lost 2 bases; unmatched junction nucleotides: 5. CDR3 sequence: CAISSDRGPYEQYF. The CDR3 DNA is TGTGCCATCAGCTCGGACAGGGGCCCCTACGAGCAGTACTTC.